What follows are 9 T cell receptor beta chains derived from one specimen sequenced in a study of cytomegalovirus exposure and HLA in healthy donors. The primer mix had 60 Vbeta and 13 Jbeta primers. Libraries were prepared by immunoSEQ multiplex PCR; TCRdb keeps only in-frame clonotypes and omits some of them. This table holds about 230,000 clones, 85% to 90% found once. Sequencing used PBMCs. These receptors originate from a human donor in good health.

The rearrangement links TRBV2 to TRBJ2-7, with D possibly TRBD2 on 5 matching bases. V was shortened by 4 bases and J by 12 bases, with 10 bases between the two germline ends. The CDR3 totals 10 residues. CDR1 and CDR2 (germline): SNHLY, FYNNEI. CDR3 sequence reads: CASSVPSRYF. CDR3 bases: TGTGCCAGCAGTGTTCCTAGCAGGTACTTC.

The chain joins TRBV28 to TRBJ1-1, with D uncertain. CDR1 is MDHEN, CDR2 SYDVKM, per germline. The CDR3 is 15 amino acids. V was shortened by 2 bases and J by 0 bases, with 10 bases between the two germline ends. CDR3 bases: TGTGCCAGCAGTTTAGGAGGGTTCATGAACACTGAAGCTTTCTTT. Its translation is CASSLGGFMNTEAFF.

V gene TRBV27 combines with J gene TRBJ2-7; 11 bases are a match to TRBD2. Germline trimming cut 2 bases from V and 3 bases from J; bases unmatched to any gene: 0. The germline V gene encodes CDR1 MNHEY and CDR2 SMNVEV (reference sequence). The CDR3 extends over 14 amino acids. CDR3 DNA: TGTGCCAGCAGTTTACTAGCGGGAGGCTACGAGCAGTACTTC. Translation: CASSLLAGGYEQYF.

V usage is TRBV28 and J usage is TRBJ1-1, with 8 nucleotides matching TRBD1. J was trimmed by 5 bases and V by 4 bases; bases with no gene match: 6. This CDR3 region has 14 residues. The germline V gene encodes CDR1 MDHEN and CDR2 SYDVKM. This CDR3 reads CASSSGGARTEAFF. The CDR3 nucleotides read TGTGCCAGCAGTTCAGGGGGCGCGAGGACTGAAGCTTTCTTT.

This CDR3 is CVSRSRSRKRGSSYNEQFF. CDR3 DNA sequence: TGTGTAAGTCGCTCCCGGAGTAGGAAAAGGGGGAGCTCCTACAATGAGCAGTTCTTC. The V gene is TRBV12-2, the J gene TRBJ2-1; TRBD1 is taken as the D call from the table, unchecked against the DNA. TRBV12-2 is listed as a pseudogene. This CDR3 is 19 amino acids long.

The CDR3 nucleotides are TGTGCCAGCAGTTTCGGGGGTTCGGGGGACGCCTACGAGCAGTACTTC. Its protein product is CASSFGGSGDAYEQYF. This sequence joins TRBV28 and TRBJ2-7, with D possibly TRBD2 on 6 matching bases. The CDR3 has 16 residues. The germline gives CDR1 MDHEN, CDR2 SYDVKM. Trimming left V 3 bases short and J 2 bases short, with 17 bases between. Drawing the rest from reference TRBV28 and TRBJ2-7, the complete variable domain is DVKVTQSSRYLVKRTGEKVFLECVQDMDHENMFWYRQDPGLGLRLIYFSYDVKMKEKGDIPEGYSVSREKKERFSLILESASTNQTSMYLCASSFGGSGDAYEQYFGPGTRLTVT.

As to this clone: Different DNA sequences within this sample yield the same CDR3. This chain's CDR3 is CASSSGQGSYEQYF. DNA for the CDR3: TGTGCCAGCAGTTCAGGACAGGGCTCCTACGAGCAGTACTTC. The J gene is TRBJ2-7, the V gene TRBV28; 8 positions match TRBD1. This CDR3 comprises 14 residues. CDR1 and CDR2 (germline): MDHEN, SYDVKM. Trimming cost V 4 bases and J 0 bases; bases outside gene matches: 2.

The chain links TRBV29-1 to TRBJ2-1; D unclear. Germline values: CDR1 SQVTM, CDR2 ANQGSEA. Trimming pared 5 bases from V and 3 bases from J, leaving 5 bases between. The CDR3 covers 11 residues. The chain's CDR3 is CSVFFYNEQFF. Written as DNA, the CDR3 is TGCAGCGTTTTCTTCTACAATGAGCAGTTCTTC.

This rearrangement joins TRBV10-3 to TRBJ2-7, with TRBD1 identical over 8 bases. Germline assignment: CDR1 ENHRY and CDR2 SYGVKD. The CDR3 length is 16 residues. J was trimmed by 2 bases and V by 4 bases; bases with no gene match: 10. In DNA form, the CDR3 reads TGTGCCATCAGTGCGGTTGCGGAGACAGGGGCCTACGAGCAGTACTTC. Residues: CAISAVAETGAYEQYF.